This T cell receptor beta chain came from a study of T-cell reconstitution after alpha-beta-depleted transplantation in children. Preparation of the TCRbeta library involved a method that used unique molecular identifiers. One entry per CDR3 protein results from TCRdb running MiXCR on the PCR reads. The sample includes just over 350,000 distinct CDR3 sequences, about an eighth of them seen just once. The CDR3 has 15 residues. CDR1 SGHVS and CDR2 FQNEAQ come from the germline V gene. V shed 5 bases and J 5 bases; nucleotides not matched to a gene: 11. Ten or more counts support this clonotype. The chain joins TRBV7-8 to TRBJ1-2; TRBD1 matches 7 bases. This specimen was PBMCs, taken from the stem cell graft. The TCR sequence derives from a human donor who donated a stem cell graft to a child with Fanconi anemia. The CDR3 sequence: CASSEGPGTEYGYTF. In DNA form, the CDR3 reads TGTGCCAGCAGCGAAGGACCCGGGACAGAGTATGGCTACACCTTC.